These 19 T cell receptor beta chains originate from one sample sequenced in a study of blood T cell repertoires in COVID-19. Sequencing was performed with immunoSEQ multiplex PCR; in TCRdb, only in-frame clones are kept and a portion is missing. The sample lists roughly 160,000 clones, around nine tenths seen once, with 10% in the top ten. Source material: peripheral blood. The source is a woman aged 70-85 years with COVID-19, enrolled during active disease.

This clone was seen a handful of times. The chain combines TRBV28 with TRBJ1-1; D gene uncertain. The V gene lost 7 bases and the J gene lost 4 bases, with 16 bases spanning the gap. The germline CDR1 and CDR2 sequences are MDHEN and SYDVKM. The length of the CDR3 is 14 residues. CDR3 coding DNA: TGTGCCAGCACACCGACCCCGGCGGGCACTGAAGCTTTCTTT. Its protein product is CASTPTPAGTEAFF.

CDR3 in amino acids: CASSSGLAGAGELFF. CDR3 coding DNA: TGTGCCAGCAGCTCGGGACTAGCGGGGGCCGGGGAGCTGTTTTTT. V and J are TRBV5-5 and TRBJ2-2; 14 bases agree with TRBD2. J gave up 6 bases and V 3 bases, and 1 base lay outside the gene matches. This CDR3 contains 15 residues. CDR1 SGHKS and CDR2 YYEKEE come from the germline V gene (reference sequence).

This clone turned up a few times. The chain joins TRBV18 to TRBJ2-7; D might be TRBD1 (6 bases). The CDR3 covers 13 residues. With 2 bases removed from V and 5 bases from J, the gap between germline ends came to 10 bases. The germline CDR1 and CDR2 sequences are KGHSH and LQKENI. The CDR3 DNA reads TGTGCCAGCTCACCAAACAGGGATAACGAGCAGTACTTC. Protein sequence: CASSPNRDNEQYF.

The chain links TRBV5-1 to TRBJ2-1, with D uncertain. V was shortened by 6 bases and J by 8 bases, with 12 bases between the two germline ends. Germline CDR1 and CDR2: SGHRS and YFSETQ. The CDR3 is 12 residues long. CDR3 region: CASTRVLDEQFF. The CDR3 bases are TGCGCCAGCACCCGGGTTCTAGATGAGCAGTTCTTC.

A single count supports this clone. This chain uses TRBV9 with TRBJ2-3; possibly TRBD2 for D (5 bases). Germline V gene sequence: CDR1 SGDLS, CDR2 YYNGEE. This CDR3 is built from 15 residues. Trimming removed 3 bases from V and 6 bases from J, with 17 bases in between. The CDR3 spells CASSAVALVGDTQYF. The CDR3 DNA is TGTGCCAGCAGCGCCGTAGCACTAGTCGGCGATACGCAGTATTTT.

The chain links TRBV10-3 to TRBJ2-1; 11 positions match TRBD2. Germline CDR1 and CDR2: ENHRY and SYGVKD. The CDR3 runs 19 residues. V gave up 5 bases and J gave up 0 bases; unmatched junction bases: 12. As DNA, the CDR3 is TGTGCCATCAGTAAACCCTCCGGGACTAGCGGCAGCTCCTACAATGAGCAGTTCTTC. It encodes CAISKPSGTSGSSYNEQFF.

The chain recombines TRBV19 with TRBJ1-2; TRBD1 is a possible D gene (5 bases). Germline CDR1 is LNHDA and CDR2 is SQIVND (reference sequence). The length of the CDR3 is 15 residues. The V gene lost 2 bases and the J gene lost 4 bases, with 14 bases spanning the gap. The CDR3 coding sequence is TGTGCCAGTAGTATATCAGGAGGGGTTGGCTATGGCTACACCTTC. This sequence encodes CASSISGGVGYGYTF.

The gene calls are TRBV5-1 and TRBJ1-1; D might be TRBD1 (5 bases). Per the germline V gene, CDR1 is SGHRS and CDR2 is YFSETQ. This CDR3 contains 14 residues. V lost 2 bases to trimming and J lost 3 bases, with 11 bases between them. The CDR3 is CASSFLRAYTEAFF. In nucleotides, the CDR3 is TGCGCCAGCAGCTTCCTCAGGGCTTACACTGAAGCTTTCTTT.

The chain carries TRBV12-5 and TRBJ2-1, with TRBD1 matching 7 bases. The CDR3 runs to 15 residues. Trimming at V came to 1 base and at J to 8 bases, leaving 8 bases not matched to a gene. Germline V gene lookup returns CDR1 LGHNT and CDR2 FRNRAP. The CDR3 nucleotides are TGTGCTAGTGGTTTGGGACAGGGCAGGGATGATGAGCAGTTCTTC. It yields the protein CASGLGQGRDDEQFF.

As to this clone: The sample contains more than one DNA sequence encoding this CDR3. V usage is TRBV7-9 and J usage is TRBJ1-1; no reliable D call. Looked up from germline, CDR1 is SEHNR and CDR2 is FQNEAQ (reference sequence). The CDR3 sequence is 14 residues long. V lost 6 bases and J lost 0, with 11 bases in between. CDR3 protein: CASSSGQLNTEAFF. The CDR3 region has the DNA TGTGCCAGCAGTTCTGGGCAGCTGAACACTGAAGCTTTCTTT.

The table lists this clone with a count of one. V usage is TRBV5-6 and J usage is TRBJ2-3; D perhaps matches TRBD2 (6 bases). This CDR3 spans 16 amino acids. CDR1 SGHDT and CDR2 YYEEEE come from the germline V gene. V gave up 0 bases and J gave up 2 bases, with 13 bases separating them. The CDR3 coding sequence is TGTGCCAGCAGCTTGGAAGGCGGGGTCCTCACAGATACGCAGTATTTT. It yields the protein CASSLEGGVLTDTQYF.

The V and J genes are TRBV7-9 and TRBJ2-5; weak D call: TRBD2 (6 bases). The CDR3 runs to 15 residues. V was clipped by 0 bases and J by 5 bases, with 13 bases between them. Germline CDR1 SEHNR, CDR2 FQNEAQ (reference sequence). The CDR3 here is CASSLAGRGMETQYF. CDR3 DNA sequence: TGTGCCAGCAGCTTAGCCGGGAGAGGCATGGAGACCCAGTACTTC.

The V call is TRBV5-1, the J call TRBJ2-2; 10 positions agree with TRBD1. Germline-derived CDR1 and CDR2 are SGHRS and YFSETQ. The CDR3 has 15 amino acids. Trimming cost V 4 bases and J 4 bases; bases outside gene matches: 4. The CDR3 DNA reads TGCGCCAGCAGCCTGGGACAGGGGATCACCGGGGAGCTGTTTTTT. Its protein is CASSLGQGITGELFF.

CDR3 residues: CASNRAGGLLEQYF. In nucleotides, the CDR3 is TGTGCCAGCAATAGGGCGGGGGGGCTCCTAGAGCAGTACTTC. The chain carries TRBV27 and TRBJ2-7, with TRBD2 matching 9 bases. The trim removed 7 bases at V and 7 bases at J, leaving 11 bases unmatched. Per the germline V gene, CDR1 is MNHEY and CDR2 is SMNVEV (reference sequence). The CDR3 totals 14 residues.

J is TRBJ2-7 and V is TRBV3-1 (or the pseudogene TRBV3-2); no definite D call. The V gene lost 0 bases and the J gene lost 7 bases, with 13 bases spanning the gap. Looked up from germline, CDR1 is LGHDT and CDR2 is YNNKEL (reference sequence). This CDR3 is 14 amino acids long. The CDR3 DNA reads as TGTGCCAGCAGCCAAGACGGAGCGCAGTGGGAGCAGTACTTC. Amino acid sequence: CASSQDGAQWEQYF.

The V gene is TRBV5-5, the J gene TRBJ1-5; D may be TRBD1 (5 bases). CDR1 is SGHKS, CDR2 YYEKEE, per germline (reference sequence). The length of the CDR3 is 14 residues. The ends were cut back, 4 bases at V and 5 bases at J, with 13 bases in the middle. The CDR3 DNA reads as TGTGCCAGCAGCCCCGACAGAAAGGATCAGCCCCAGCATTTT. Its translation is CASSPDRKDQPQHF. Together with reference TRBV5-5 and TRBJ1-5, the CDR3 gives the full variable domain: DAGVTQSPTHLIKTRGQQVTLRCSPISGHKSVSWYQQVLGQGPQFIFQYYEKEERGRGNFPDRFSARQFPNYSSELNVNALLLGDSALYLCASSPDRKDQPQHFGDGTRLSIL.

The CDR3 loop is CAWSVRQNTDTQYF. The CDR3 nucleotides read TGTGCCTGGAGTGTAAGACAGAACACAGATACGCAGTATTTT. The chain uses TRBV30 and TRBJ2-3; maybe TRBD1 (5 bases). The CDR3 covers 14 residues. Germline V gene sequence: CDR1 GTSNPN, CDR2 SVGIG (reference sequence). V dropped 0 bases and J dropped 2 bases, with 9 bases sitting between them.

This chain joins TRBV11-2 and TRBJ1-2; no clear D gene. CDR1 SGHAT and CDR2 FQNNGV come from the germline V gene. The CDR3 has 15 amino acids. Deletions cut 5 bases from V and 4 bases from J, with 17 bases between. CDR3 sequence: CASSPFSGIRYGYTF. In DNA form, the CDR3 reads TGTGCCAGCAGCCCCTTTTCGGGGATTCGCTATGGCTACACCTTC.

The CDR3 DNA follows: TGTGCCAGCAGTCTGGGACAGGGAAACAATTCACCCCTCCACTTT. It specifies CASSLGQGNNSPLHF. The V and J genes are TRBV28 and TRBJ1-6, with TRBD1 matching 9 bases. The length of the CDR3 is 15 residues. Per the germline V gene, CDR1 is MDHEN and CDR2 is SYDVKM. V trimming: 5 bases; J trimming: 7 bases; junction bases outside the gene matches: 6.